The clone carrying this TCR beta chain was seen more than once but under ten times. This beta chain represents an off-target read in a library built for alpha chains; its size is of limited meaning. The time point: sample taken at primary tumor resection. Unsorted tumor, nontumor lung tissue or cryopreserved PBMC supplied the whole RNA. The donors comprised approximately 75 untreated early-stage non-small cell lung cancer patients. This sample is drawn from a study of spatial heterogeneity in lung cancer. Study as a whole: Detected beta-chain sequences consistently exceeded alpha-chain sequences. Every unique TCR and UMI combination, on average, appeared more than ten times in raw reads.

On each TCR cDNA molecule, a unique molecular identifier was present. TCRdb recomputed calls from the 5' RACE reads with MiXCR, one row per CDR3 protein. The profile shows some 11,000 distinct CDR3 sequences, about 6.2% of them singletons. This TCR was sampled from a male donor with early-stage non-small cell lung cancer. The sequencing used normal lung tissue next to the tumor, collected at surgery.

The CDR3 sequence is CSAPTTGGEAFF. The CDR3 nucleotides read TGCAGTGCTCCCACGACAGGGGGCGAGGCTTTCTTT. The chain employs TRBV20-1 and TRBJ1-1; TRBD1 aligns across 10 bases. This CDR3 contains 12 residues. The germline V gene has CDR1 DFQATT and CDR2 SNEGSKA (reference sequence). Trimming at V came to 5 bases and at J to 11 bases, leaving 8 bases not matched to a gene.